This T cell receptor beta chain is drawn from a study of blood T cell repertoires in COVID-19. Study-level background: The United States, Italy and Spain provided the acute and convalescent COVID-19 samples. PBMCs, B-cell-depleted T cells, or T cells provided the cDNA or gDNA that made up the material.

Produced via immunoSEQ multiplex PCR; TCRdb's table is partial and in-frame only. The top ten clones hold around 7.5% of a sample with 200,000 to 250,000 clones, roughly 76% of them seen once. This clone was observed many times. CDR3 length: 14 residues. Germline CDR1 KGHDR, CDR2 SFDVKD. The germline V and J ends were trimmed by 12 bases and 2 bases, with 16 bases remaining between them. The source of this sequence is a woman older than 75 with COVID-19, enrolled during active disease. The material sequenced was peripheral blood. The gene calls are TRBV24-1 and TRBJ1-5; D unclear. The CDR3 region is CAAGPGSGNQPQHF. The CDR3 nucleotides read TGTGCCGCCGGCCCCGGGTCTGGCAATCAGCCCCAGCATTTT.